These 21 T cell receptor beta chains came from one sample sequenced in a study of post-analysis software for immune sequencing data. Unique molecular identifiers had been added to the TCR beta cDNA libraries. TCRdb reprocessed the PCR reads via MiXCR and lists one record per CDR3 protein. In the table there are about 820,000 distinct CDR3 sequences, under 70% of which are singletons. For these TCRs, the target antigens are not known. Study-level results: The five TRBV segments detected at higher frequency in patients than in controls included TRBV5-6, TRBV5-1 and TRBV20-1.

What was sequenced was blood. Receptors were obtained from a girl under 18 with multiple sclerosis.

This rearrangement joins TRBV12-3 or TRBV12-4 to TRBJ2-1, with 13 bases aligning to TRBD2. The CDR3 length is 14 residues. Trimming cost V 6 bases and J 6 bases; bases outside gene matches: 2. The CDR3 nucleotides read TGTGCCAGCAGGACTAGCGGGAGGTCCAATGAGCAGTTCTTC. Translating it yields CASRTSGRSNEQFF.

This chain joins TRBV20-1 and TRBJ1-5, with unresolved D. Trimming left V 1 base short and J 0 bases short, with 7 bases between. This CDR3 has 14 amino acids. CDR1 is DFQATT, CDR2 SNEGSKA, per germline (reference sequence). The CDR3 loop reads CSARGRNSNQPQHF. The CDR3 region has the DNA TGCAGTGCTAGAGGACGGAATAGCAATCAGCCCCAGCATTTT.

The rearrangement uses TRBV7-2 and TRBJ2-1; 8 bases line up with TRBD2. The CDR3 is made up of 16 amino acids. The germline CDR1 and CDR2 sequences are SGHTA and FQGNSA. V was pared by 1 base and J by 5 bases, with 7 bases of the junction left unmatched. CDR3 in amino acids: CASSLGLAGHDNEQFF. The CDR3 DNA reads TGTGCCAGCAGCTTAGGGCTAGCGGGCCACGACAATGAGCAGTTCTTC.

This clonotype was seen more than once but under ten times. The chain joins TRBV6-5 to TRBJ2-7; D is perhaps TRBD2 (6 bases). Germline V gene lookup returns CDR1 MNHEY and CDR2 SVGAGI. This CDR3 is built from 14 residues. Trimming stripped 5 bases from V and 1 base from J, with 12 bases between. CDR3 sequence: CASSPGGMSYEQYF. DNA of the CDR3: TGTGCCAGCAGTCCCGGCGGGATGTCCTACGAGCAGTACTTC.

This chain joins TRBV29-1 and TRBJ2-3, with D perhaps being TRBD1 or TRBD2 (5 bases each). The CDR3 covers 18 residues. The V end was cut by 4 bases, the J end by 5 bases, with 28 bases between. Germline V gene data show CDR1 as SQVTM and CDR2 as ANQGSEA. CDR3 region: CSVGWSVAGRLRGDTQYF. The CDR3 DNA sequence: TGCAGCGTTGGGTGGAGTGTCGCTGGCAGATTGAGGGGAGATACGCAGTATTTT.

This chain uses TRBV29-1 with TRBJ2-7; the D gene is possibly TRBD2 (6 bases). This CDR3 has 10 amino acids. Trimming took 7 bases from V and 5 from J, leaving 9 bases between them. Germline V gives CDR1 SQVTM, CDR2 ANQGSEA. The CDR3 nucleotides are TGCAGCGGGAGGGAGAACGAGCAGTACTTC. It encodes CSGRENEQYF.

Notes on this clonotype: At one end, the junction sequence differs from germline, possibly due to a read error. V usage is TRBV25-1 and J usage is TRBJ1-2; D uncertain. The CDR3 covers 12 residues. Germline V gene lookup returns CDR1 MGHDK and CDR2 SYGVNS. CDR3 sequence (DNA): TGTGCCAGCAGCGAATATCAGTATGGCTACACCTTC. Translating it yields CASSEYQYGYTF.

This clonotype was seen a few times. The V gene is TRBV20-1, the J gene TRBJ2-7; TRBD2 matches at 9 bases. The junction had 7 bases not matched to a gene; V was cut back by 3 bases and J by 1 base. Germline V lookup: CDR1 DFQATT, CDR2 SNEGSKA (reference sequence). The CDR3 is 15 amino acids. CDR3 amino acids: CSASSGGQNSYEQYF. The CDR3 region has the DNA TGCAGTGCTAGTAGCGGGGGCCAGAATTCCTACGAGCAGTACTTC.

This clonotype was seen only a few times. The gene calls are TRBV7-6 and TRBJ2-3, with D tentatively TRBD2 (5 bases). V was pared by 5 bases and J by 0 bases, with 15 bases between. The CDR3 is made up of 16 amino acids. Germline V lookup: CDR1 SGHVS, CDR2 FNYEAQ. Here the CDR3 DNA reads TGTGCCAGCAGCCCCCGCAGCGGAGTTAGCACAGATACGCAGTATTTT. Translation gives CASSPRSGVSTDTQYF.

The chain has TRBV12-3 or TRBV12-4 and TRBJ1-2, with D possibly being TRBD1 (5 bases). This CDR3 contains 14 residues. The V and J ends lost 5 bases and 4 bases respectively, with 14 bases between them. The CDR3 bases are TGTGCCAGCAGTGCATCGGGGGGTGGCTATGGCTACACCTTC. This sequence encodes CASSASGGGYGYTF.

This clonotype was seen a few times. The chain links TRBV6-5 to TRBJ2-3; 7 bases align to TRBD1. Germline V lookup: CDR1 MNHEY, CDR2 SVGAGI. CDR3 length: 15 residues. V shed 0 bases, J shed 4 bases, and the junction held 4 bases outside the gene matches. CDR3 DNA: TGTGCCAGCAGTTACTCGGGACAGACCTCAGATACGCAGTATTTT. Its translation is CASSYSGQTSDTQYF.

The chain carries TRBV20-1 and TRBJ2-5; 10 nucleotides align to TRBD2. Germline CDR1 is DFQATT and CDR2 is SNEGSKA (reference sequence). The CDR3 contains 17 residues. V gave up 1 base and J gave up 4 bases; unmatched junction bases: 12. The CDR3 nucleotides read TGCAGTGCTAGAGTAGCTAGCGGGAGCTTGTGGGGAGAGACCCAGTACTTC. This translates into CSARVASGSLWGETQYF.

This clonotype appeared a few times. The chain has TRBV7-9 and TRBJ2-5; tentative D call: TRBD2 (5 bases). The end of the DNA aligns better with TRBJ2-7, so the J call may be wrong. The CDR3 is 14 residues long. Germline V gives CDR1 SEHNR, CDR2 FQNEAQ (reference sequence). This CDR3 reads CASSLGGSSVEQYF. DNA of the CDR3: TGTGCCAGCAGCTTAGGAGGGTCATCGGTCGAGCAGTACTTC.

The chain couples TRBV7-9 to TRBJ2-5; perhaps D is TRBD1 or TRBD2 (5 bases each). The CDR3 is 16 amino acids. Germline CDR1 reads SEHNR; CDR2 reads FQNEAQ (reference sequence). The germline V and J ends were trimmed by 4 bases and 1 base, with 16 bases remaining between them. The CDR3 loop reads CASSYRSPGRQETQYF. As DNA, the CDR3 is TGTGCCAGCAGCTACCGTAGTCCGGGACGCCAAGAGACCCAGTACTTC.

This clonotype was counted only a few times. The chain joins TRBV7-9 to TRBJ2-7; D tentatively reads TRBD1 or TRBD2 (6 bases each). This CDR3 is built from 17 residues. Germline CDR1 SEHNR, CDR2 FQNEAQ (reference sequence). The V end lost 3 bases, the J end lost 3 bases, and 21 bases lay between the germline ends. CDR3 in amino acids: CASSLGDWDTALYEQYF. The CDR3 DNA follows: TGTGCCAGCAGCTTGGGGGACTGGGACACCGCACTCTACGAGCAGTACTTC.

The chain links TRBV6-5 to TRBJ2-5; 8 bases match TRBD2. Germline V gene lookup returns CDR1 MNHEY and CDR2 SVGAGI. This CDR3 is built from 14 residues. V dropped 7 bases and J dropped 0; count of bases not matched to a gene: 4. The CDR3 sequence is CASNGGGHQETQYF. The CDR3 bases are TGTGCCAGCAACGGGGGGGGCCACCAAGAGACCCAGTACTTC.

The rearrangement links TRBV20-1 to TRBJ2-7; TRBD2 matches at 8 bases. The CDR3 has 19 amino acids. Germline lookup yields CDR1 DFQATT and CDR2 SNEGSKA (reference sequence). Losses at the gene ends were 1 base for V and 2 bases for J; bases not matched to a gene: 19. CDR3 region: CSARGELPLAGFLTYEQYF. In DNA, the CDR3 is TGCAGTGCTAGAGGGGAGTTACCGCTAGCGGGTTTTCTCACCTACGAGCAGTACTTC.

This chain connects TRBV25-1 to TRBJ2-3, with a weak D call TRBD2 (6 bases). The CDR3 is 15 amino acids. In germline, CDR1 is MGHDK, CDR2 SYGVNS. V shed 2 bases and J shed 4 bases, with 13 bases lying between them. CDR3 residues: CASSETKRRADTQYF. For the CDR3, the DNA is TGTGCCAGCAGTGAAACAAAGAGGAGGGCAGATACGCAGTATTTT.

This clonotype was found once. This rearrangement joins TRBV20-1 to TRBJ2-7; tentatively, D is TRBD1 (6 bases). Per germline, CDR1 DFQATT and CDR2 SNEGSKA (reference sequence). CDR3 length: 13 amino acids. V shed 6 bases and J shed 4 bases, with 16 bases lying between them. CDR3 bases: TGCAGTGCGAGTCACAGGGAAAAGTACGAGCAGTACTTC. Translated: CSASHREKYEQYF.

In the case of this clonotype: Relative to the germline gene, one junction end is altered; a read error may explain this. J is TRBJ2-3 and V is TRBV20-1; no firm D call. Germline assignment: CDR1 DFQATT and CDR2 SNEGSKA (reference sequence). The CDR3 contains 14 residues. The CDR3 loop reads CGARESPSTDTQYF. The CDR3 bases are TGCGGTGCTAGAGAGTCCCCAAGCACAGATACGCAGTATTTT.

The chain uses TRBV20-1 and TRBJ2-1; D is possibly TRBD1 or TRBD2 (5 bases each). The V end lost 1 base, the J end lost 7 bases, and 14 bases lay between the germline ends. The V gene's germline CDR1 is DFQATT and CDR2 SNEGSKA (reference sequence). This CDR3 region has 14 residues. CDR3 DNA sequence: TGCAGTGCTAGAGTTCAGAGGGGTTTGAATGAGCAGTTCTTC. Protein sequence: CSARVQRGLNEQFF.